This TCR beta chain was identified during a study of T cells in Graves' hyperthyroidism and ophthalmopathy. General study results and limits: Stable hyperthyroidism was told apart from ophthalmopathy by a model built on 13 V-J features. Model output signaled ophthalmopathy a median about 6.3 months ahead of onset. Most clonotypes that expanded in the thyroid above 0.001 also showed up in blood.

TCR beta CDR3 regions were amplified from RNA transcripts. Carried out on the TCR CDR3, a first-round RT-PCR used the HTBI primer set. TCRdb called the multiplex PCR reads again in MiXCR, with one record for every CDR3 protein. The table lists about 520,000 distinct CDR3 sequences, roughly 24% of them singletons, with approximately 10% in the top ten. With regard to this clonotype: The antigen is not known.

This CDR3 contains 14 residues. Germline V gives CDR1 DFQATT, CDR2 SNEGSKA (reference sequence). After removal of 8 bases from V and 5 bases from J, the junction contained 11 bases not matched to a gene. Specimen: blood. V and J are TRBV20-1 and TRBJ2-5; 10 bases fit TRBD2. The receptor's source is a woman younger than 45 with Graves' ophthalmopathy. The CDR3, as DNA: TGCAGTTCAGGGCGGGCTAGCGGGAGTGAGACCCAGTACTTC. Its protein product is CSSGRASGSETQYF.